The 30 T cell receptor beta chains in this list originate from one sample, sequenced in a study of beta chain features in type 1 diabetes. General observations from the study: Within each of all four CD4+ subsets, Type 1 diabetes patients had TCRB CDR3s that were moderately but significantly shorter.

No antigen has been assigned to these receptors. Investigators reverse transcribed all isolated RNA, so they sequenced expressed TCRB transcripts. Clones were sequenced by immunoSEQ multiplex PCR, and TCRdb holds only the in-frame ones, with some missing. Of under 300,000 clones in the sample, roughly 20% were seen once. The sample consisted of naive CD4+ T cells from blood. The receptors were gathered from a woman aged 40 to 50 with type 1 diabetes.

This clone was counted only a few times. The genes are TRBV6-6 and TRBJ2-5, with 7 bases matching TRBD2. Trimming removed 2 bases from V and 5 bases from J; junction bases left unmatched: 5. Germline V gene sequence: CDR1 MNHNY, CDR2 SVGAGI (reference sequence). The CDR3 covers 14 residues. CDR3 sequence: CASSYRQGGETQYF. The CDR3 region has the DNA TGTGCCAGCAGTTACCGCCAGGGAGGGGAGACCCAGTACTTC.

The chain uses TRBV19 and TRBJ2-1; 8 bases align to TRBD2. Trimming cost V 6 bases and J 4 bases; bases outside gene matches: 2. The germline gives CDR1 LNHDA, CDR2 SQIVND (reference sequence). The CDR3 covers 13 residues. For the CDR3, the DNA is TGTGCCAGTAGCCAGCGGGGGTACAATGAGCAGTTCTTC. Protein: CASSQRGYNEQFF.

In this sample, this clone turned up a few times. This chain connects TRBV30 to TRBJ1-2; D is perhaps TRBD1 (5 bases). Per germline, CDR1 GTSNPN and CDR2 SVGIG (reference sequence). The CDR3 has 13 amino acids. The V end lost 1 base, the J end lost 8 bases, and 14 bases lay between the germline ends. The CDR3 reads CAWSGDTWGGYTF. For the CDR3, the DNA is TGTGCCTGGAGTGGCGATACATGGGGCGGCTACACCTTC.

J is TRBJ1-2 and V is TRBV4-2; a weak D match, TRBD1 (5 bases). There are 12 residues in the CDR3. The V gene's germline CDR1 is LGHNA and CDR2 YNFKEQ. Trimming removed 8 bases from V and 5 bases from J, with 12 bases in between. The CDR3 region is CASRGEGYGYTF. The CDR3 DNA reads TGTGCCAGCCGGGGGGAGGGGTATGGCTACACCTTC.

The count of this clone is one. This sequence joins TRBV5-1 and TRBJ1-1; 7 positions agree with TRBD1. The CDR3 runs 13 residues. After removal of 6 bases from V and 6 bases from J, the junction contained 8 bases not matched to a gene. Germline CDR1 SGHRS, CDR2 YFSETQ. The CDR3 reads CASNGQGVSEAFF. For the CDR3, the DNA is TGCGCCAGCAATGGGCAGGGGGTCTCTGAAGCTTTCTTT.

The genes are TRBV9 and TRBJ1-2; D is possibly TRBD1 (5 bases). Germline loops: CDR1 SGDLS, CDR2 YYNGEE. Trimming pared 3 bases from V and 5 bases from J, leaving 20 bases between. The CDR3 covers 16 residues. This CDR3 reads CASSGRGGRFEYGYTF. The CDR3 DNA is TGTGCCAGCAGCGGAAGGGGTGGCAGATTCGAGTATGGCTACACCTTC.

The V gene is TRBV14, the J gene TRBJ1-2; possibly TRBD1 for D (5 bases). Trimming left V 0 bases short and J 2 bases short, with 7 bases between. The CDR3 sequence is 14 residues long. Germline CDR1 is SGHDN and CDR2 is FVKESK. Here the CDR3 reads CASSQDQGNYGYTF. The CDR3 nucleotides read TGTGCCAGCAGCCAAGATCAGGGAAACTATGGCTACACCTTC.

The V gene is TRBV19, the J gene TRBJ2-7, with no clear D. Trimming left V 3 bases short and J 4 bases short, with 10 bases between. The CDR3 has 13 residues. CDR1 and CDR2 from the germline V gene are LNHDA and SQIVND (reference sequence). The CDR3 loop is CASSILVSYEQYF. The CDR3 nucleotides read TGTGCCAGTAGTATCCTAGTGTCGTACGAGCAGTACTTC.

The chain uses TRBV7-2 and TRBJ2-7; 7 nucleotides match TRBD1. The V gene's germline CDR1 is SGHTA and CDR2 FQGNSA. The CDR3 length is 13 residues. Trimming cost V 5 bases and J 3 bases; bases outside gene matches: 4. The DNA for the CDR3 is TGTGCCAGCAGCAACAGGGGTGACTACGAGCAGTACTTC. This codes for CASSNRGDYEQYF.

This chain joins TRBV7-3 and TRBJ2-5, with TRBD1 matching 7 bases. The CDR3 totals 14 residues. Germline lookup yields CDR1 SGHTA and CDR2 FQGTGA. The ends lost 6 bases at V and 2 bases at J; junction bases unmatched: 6. CDR3 nucleotides: TGTGCCAGCAGTTCGGGACAGATACAAGAGACCCAGTACTTC. It codes for CASSSGQIQETQYF.

In this sample, this clone turned up a few times. The chain employs TRBV20-1 and TRBJ2-7, with D possibly TRBD2 on 5 matching bases. Deletions cut 7 bases from V and 5 bases from J, with 12 bases between. The germline V gene encodes CDR1 DFQATT and CDR2 SNEGSKA (reference sequence). The CDR3 runs 11 residues. CDR3 in DNA: TGCAGTGTTCCGAGAGGGAACGAGCAGTACTTC. It specifies CSVPRGNEQYF.

This clone was observed a handful of times. The chain carries TRBV5-6 and TRBJ2-4; a weak D match, TRBD2 (6 bases). Germline V lookup: CDR1 SGHDT, CDR2 YYEEEE. CDR3 length: 14 residues. V dropped 4 bases and J dropped 6 bases, with 14 bases sitting between them. Written as DNA, the CDR3 is TGTGCCAGCAGCCCCGACGGGGGTGGAAACATTCAGTACTTC. Translation gives CASSPDGGGNIQYF.

This sequence joins TRBV7-2 and TRBJ2-7; D is perhaps TRBD1 (6 bases). Trimming removed 3 bases at V and 0 bases at J, with 12 bases between. The CDR3 runs 15 residues. In germline, CDR1 is SGHTA, CDR2 FQGNSA. The CDR3 loop is CASSFGQIRSYEQYF. CDR3 DNA: TGTGCCAGCAGCTTCGGACAGATCCGCTCCTACGAGCAGTACTTC.

This clone was seen more than once but under ten times. The chain uses TRBV5-4 and TRBJ2-7, with TRBD2 matching 11 bases. The CDR3 has 16 amino acids. The germline V gene encodes CDR1 SGHNT and CDR2 YYREEE (reference sequence). J was trimmed by 4 bases and V by 2 bases; bases with no gene match: 8. The CDR3 region has the DNA TGTGCCAGCAGCTTCCTAGCGGGAGGAGTCGGTTACGAGCAGTACTTC. This codes for CASSFLAGGVGYEQYF.

This clone was counted a few times. As DNA, the CDR3 is TGTGCCAGCAGCTTTTCAGGGAAGGGCGCTGAAGCTTTCTTT. Its translation: CASSFSGKGAEAFF. This chain uses TRBV7-9 with TRBJ1-1; perhaps TRBD1 as D (5 bases). Germline CDR1 is SEHNR and CDR2 is FQNEAQ (reference sequence). The CDR3 has 14 residues. Trimming stripped 3 bases from V and 6 bases from J, with 14 bases between.

The sample holds a few counts of this clone. Germline is not matched at one junction end, which may reflect a read error. The chain recombines TRBV5-4 with TRBJ2-2, with TRBD1 matching over 9 bases. Looked up from germline, CDR1 is SGHNT and CDR2 is YYREEE (reference sequence). The CDR3 has 16 residues. Here the CDR3 DNA reads TGCGCCAGCAGCTGGTTCGGGACAGGGAGGACCGGGGAGCTGTTTTTT. Protein product: CASSWFGTGRTGELFF.

This clone turned up a few times. This chain uses TRBV5-1 with TRBJ2-1, with TRBD2 as a possible D gene (6 bases). Germline loops: CDR1 SGHRS, CDR2 YFSETQ. CDR3 size: 15 residues. V was cut by 3 bases and J by 8 bases, with 18 bases left in between. The DNA for the CDR3 is TGCGCCAGCAGCTGGGGGAGTTTTGGGGAGGATGAGCAGTTCTTC. It encodes CASSWGSFGEDEQFF. The full variable domain, with the rest looked up from reference TRBV5-1 and TRBJ2-1, is KAGVTQTPRYLIKTRGQQVTLSCSPISGHRSVSWYQQTPGQGLQFLFEYFSETQRNKGNFPGRFSGRQFSNSRSEMNVSTLELGDSALYLCASSWGSFGEDEQFFGPGTRLTVL.

The V gene is TRBV9, the J gene TRBJ2-7, with TRBD1 matching over 8 bases. The V gene's germline CDR1 is SGDLS and CDR2 YYNGEE. V dropped 3 bases and J dropped 7; count of bases not matched to a gene: 12. CDR3 size: 15 residues. CDR3 sequence (DNA): TGTGCCAGCAGCGCTCAGGGGGCGCCTCGGGGAGAGCAGTACTTC. It specifies CASSAQGAPRGEQYF.

This clone showed up just a few times. The rearrangement uses TRBV30 and TRBJ1-3; perhaps TRBD1 as D (6 bases). Germline CDR1 reads GTSNPN; CDR2 reads SVGIG (reference sequence). V lost 3 bases and J lost 2, with 11 bases in between. CDR3 length: 14 residues. The CDR3 DNA is TGTGCCTGGAGGAGGGGGAGTCCTGGAAACACCATATATTTT. This encodes CAWRRGSPGNTIYF. Full variable domain (missing parts from reference TRBV30 and TRBJ1-3): SQTIHQWPATLVQPVGSPLSLECTVEGTSNPNLYWYRQAAGRGLQLLFYSVGIGQISSEVPQNLSASRPQDRQFILSSKKLLLSDSGFYLCAWRRGSPGNTIYFGEGSWLTVV.

This clone was counted a few times. The chain couples TRBV29-1 to TRBJ1-1; the match to TRBD1 covers 10 bases. Germline CDR1 reads SQVTM; CDR2 reads ANQGSEA. Germline trimming cut 5 bases from V and 11 bases from J; bases unmatched to any gene: 11. The CDR3 loop spans 13 amino acids. The CDR3 region is CSVPSGTGEVAFF. In DNA form, the CDR3 reads TGCAGCGTTCCATCCGGGACAGGGGAGGTGGCTTTCTTT.

This sequence joins TRBV27 and TRBJ2-5, with 9 bases that match TRBD2. Germline CDR1 and CDR2: MNHEY and SMNVEV (reference sequence). The ends lost 5 bases at V and 2 bases at J; junction bases unmatched: 15. The CDR3 has 18 residues. The chain's CDR3 is CASSLKGPGTSRQETQYF. DNA of the CDR3: TGTGCCAGCAGTCTCAAGGGGCCCGGGACTAGCAGACAAGAGACCCAGTACTTC.

The sample holds a few counts of this clone. This sequence joins TRBV28 and TRBJ2-2; 10 nucleotides align to TRBD1. CDR1 is MDHEN and CDR2 is SYDVKM in the germline V gene. The CDR3 sequence is 18 residues long. The ends lost 1 base at V and 1 base at J; junction bases unmatched: 6. CDR3 bases: TGTGCCAGCAGTTTATTAGGGACAGGGGTTCTGAACACCGGGGAGCTGTTTTTT. Amino acid sequence: CASSLLGTGVLNTGELFF.

V gene TRBV11-1 combines with J gene TRBJ2-7, with a possible D match to TRBD1 (6 bases). The CDR3 has 15 amino acids. The germline gives CDR1 SGHAT, CDR2 FQDESV (reference sequence). The ends were cut back, 1 base at V and 2 bases at J, with 12 bases in the middle. Here the CDR3 reads CASSLGGGHPYEQYF. The CDR3 region has the DNA TGTGCCAGCAGCTTAGGAGGGGGACATCCCTACGAGCAGTACTTC.

This sequence joins TRBV5-4 and TRBJ1-2, with D possibly being TRBD1 (6 bases). The CDR3 totals 12 residues. Germline CDR1 and CDR2: SGHNT and YYREEE (reference sequence). With 3 bases removed from V and 5 bases from J, the gap between germline ends came to 8 bases. This CDR3 reads CASSSDRYGYTF. For the CDR3, the DNA is TGTGCCAGCAGCTCGGACAGATATGGCTACACCTTC.

This clone was detected only a few times. The rearrangement uses TRBV10-3 and TRBJ2-5; the D gene is possibly TRBD1 (5 bases). The CDR3 is made up of 13 amino acids. The germline V and J ends were trimmed by 7 bases and 2 bases, with 11 bases remaining between them. CDR1 and CDR2 from the germline V gene are ENHRY and SYGVKD. The CDR3 DNA is TGTGCCATCACACAGGCCGCACAAGAGACCCAGTACTTC. This sequence encodes CAITQAAQETQYF.

The chain couples TRBV5-1 to TRBJ2-5; D possibly corresponds to TRBD1 (6 bases). Germline CDR1 reads SGHRS; CDR2 reads YFSETQ. The CDR3 runs 13 residues. With 5 bases removed from V and 3 bases from J, the gap between germline ends came to 11 bases. For the CDR3, the DNA is TGCGCCAGCAGGTCAGGGGTGGAAGAGACCCAGTACTTC. This sequence encodes CASRSGVEETQYF. The whole variable domain, filled in from reference TRBV5-1 and TRBJ2-5, reads KAGVTQTPRYLIKTRGQQVTLSCSPISGHRSVSWYQQTPGQGLQFLFEYFSETQRNKGNFPGRFSGRQFSNSRSEMNVSTLELGDSALYLCASRSGVEETQYFGPGTRLLVL.

This clone was counted only a few times. This rearrangement joins TRBV28 to TRBJ1-2; D possibly corresponds to TRBD1 (6 bases). The V and J ends lost 6 bases and 8 bases respectively, with 16 bases between them. CDR3 length: 13 amino acids. The germline CDR1 and CDR2 sequences are MDHEN and SYDVKM. The CDR3 region is CASSPGAVRGYTF. The CDR3 DNA is TGTGCCAGCAGCCCAGGGGCAGTGAGAGGCTACACCTTC.

This clone has only a few counts. This sequence joins TRBV27 and TRBJ2-4; no definite D call. CDR1 and CDR2 (germline): MNHEY, SMNVEV (reference sequence). V dropped 0 bases and J dropped 4 bases, with 7 bases sitting between them. This CDR3 spans 14 amino acids. In DNA form, the CDR3 reads TGTGCCAGCAGTTTATCGAACTCGAAAAACATTCAGTACTTC. This gives the protein CASSLSNSKNIQYF.

J is TRBJ2-3 and V is TRBV29-1, with TRBD1 as a possible D gene (5 bases). The CDR3 runs 11 residues. Germline V gene sequence: CDR1 SQVTM, CDR2 ANQGSEA. V was shortened by 4 bases and J by 4 bases, with 6 bases between the two germline ends. Here the CDR3 DNA reads TGCAGCGTTGGCAGGGCAGATACGCAGTATTTT. Amino acids: CSVGRADTQYF.

This clone was counted only a few times. The chain employs TRBV7-8 and TRBJ1-2, with 8 bases identical to TRBD1. Germline V gene sequence: CDR1 SGHVS, CDR2 FQNEAQ. The CDR3 runs 14 residues. The J segment lost 2 bases and the V segment lost 3 bases, leaving 2 bases of the junction unmatched. In DNA form, the CDR3 reads TGTGCCAGCAGCTTCGGACAGGGAAACTATGGCTACACCTTC. Protein: CASSFGQGNYGYTF.